Sequencing of this TCR beta chain was carried out in a study of blood T cell repertoires in COVID-19. Study in general: Donors in the United States, Italy and Spain gave samples during acute or convalescent COVID-19. Sources were T cells, B-cell-depleted T cells, or PBMCs; the material itself was cDNA or gDNA.

This clone was seen just once. Methods used by the authors: Using reference gene primer amplification, nucleated cell counts were estimated. TCRdb keeps only in-frame clones here, not all; method: immunoSEQ multiplex PCR. V, J and clone size were drawn from that table, and D and trimming were deduced from the DNA. The sample includes 20,000 to 25,000 clones, around 86% of them seen just once. Source material: peripheral blood. The TCR originated in a woman at least 80 years old with active or convalescent COVID-19.

CDR3 nucleotides: TGTGCCAGCTCACCGAGCCGGGACAGCCATGCGGGCTACACCTTC. Translated, it gives CASSPSRDSHAGYTF. The rearrangement uses TRBV18 and TRBJ1-2; 7 bases are shared with TRBD1. The CDR3 is 15 residues long. CDR1 is KGHSH, CDR2 LQKENI, per germline. Trimming removed 3 bases from V and 8 bases from J; junction bases left unmatched: 12.